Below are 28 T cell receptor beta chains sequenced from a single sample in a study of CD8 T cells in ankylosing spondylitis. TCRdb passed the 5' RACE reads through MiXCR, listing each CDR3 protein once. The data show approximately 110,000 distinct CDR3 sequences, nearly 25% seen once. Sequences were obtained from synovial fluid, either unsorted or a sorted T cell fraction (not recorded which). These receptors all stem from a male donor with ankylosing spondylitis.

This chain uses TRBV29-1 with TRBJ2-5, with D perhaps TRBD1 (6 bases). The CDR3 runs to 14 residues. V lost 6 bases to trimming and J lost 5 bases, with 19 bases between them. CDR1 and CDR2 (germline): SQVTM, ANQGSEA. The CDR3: CSVQWDTGTETQYF. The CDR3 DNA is TGCAGCGTCCAATGGGACACAGGGACGGAGACCCAGTACTTC.

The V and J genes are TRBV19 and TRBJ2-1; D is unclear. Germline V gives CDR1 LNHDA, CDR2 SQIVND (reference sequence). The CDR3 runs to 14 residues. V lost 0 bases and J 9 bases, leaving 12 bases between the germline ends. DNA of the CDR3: TGTGCCAGTAGTATAGATCGGGCGAACGGTGAGCAGTTCTTC. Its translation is CASSIDRANGEQFF.

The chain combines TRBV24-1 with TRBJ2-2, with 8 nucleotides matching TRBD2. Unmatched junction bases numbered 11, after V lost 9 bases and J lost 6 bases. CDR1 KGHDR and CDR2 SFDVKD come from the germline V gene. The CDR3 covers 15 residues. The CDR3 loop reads CATAAGGDVAGELFF. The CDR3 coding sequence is TGTGCCACCGCTGCGGGGGGCGACGTGGCCGGGGAGCTGTTTTTT.

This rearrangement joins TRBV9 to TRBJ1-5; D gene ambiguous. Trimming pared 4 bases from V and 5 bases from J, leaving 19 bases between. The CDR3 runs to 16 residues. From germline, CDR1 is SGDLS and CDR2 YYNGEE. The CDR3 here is CASSPGGAAGHQPQHF. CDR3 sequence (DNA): TGTGCCAGCAGCCCAGGAGGCGCCGCTGGCCATCAGCCCCAGCATTTT.

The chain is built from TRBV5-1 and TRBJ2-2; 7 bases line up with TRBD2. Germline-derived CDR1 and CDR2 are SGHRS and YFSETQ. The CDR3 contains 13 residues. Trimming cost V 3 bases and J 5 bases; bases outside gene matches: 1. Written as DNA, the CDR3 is TGCGCCAGCAGCTGGGACTATACCGGGGAGCTGTTTTTT. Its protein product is CASSWDYTGELFF.

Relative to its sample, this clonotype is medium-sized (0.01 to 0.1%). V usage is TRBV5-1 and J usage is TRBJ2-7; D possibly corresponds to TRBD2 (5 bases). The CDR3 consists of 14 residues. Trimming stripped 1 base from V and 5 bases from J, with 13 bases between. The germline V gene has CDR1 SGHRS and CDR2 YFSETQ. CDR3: CASSLTGRVDEQYV. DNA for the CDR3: TGCGCCAGCAGCTTGACGGGAAGGGTCGACGAGCAGTACGTC.

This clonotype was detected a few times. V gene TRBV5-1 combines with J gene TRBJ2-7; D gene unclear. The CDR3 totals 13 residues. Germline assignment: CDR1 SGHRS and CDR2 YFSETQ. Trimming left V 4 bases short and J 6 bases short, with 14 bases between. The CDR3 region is CASSLGDPSEQYF. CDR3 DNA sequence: TGCGCCAGCAGCCTAGGAGACCCATCCGAGCAGTACTTC.

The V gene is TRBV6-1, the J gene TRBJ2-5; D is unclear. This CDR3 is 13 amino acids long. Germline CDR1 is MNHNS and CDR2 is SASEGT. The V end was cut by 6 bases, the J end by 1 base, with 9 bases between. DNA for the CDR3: TGTGCCAGCAGAGTTGGTACCCAAGAGACCCAGTACTTC. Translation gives CASRVGTQETQYF.

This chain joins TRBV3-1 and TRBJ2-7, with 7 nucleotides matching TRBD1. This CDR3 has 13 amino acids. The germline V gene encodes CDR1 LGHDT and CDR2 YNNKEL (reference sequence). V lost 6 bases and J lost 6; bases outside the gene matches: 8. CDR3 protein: CASSVRGQFEQYF. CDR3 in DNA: TGTGCCAGCAGTGTTCGGGGACAGTTCGAGCAGTACTTC.

CDR3 sequence reads: CASSPNRGQETQYF. CDR3 nucleotides: TGTGCCAGCTCACCTAACAGGGGGCAAGAGACCCAGTACTTC. This chain joins TRBV18 and TRBJ2-5, with 8 bases matching TRBD1. The CDR3 runs to 14 residues. The V gene end was trimmed by 3 bases and the J gene end by 2 bases; junction bases not matched to a gene: 2. Per the germline V gene, CDR1 is KGHSH and CDR2 is LQKENI.

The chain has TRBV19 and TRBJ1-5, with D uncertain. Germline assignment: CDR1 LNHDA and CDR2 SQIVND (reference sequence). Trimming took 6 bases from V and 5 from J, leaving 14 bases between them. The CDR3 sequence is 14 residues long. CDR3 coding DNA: TGTGCCAGTAGGCTTCAGGCAGATTATCAGCCCCAGCATTTT. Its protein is CASRLQADYQPQHF.

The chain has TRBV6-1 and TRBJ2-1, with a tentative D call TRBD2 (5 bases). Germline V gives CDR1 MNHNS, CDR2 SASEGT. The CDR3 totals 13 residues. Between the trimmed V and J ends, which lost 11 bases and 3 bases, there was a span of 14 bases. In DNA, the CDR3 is TGTGCCGGACGGACTTCTGTCTACAATGAGCAGTTCTTC. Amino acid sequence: CAGRTSVYNEQFF.

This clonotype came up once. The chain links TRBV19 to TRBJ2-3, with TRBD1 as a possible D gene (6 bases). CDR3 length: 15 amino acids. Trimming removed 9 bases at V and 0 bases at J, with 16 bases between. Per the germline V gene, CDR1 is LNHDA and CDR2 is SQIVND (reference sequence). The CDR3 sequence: CASQNRAWSTDTQYF. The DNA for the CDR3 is TGTGCCAGCCAAAACAGGGCGTGGAGCACAGATACGCAGTATTTT.

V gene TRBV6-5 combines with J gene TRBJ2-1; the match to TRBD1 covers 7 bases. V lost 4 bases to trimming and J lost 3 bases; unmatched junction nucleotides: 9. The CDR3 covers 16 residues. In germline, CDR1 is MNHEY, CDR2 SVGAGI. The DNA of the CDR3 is TGTGCCAGCAGTTCCCGCCGGACAGGTTTCTACAATGAGCAGTTCTTC. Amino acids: CASSSRRTGFYNEQFF.

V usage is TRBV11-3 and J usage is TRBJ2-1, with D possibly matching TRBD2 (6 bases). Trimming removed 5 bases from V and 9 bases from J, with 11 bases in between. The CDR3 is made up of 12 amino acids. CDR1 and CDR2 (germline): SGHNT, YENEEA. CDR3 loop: CASSPGLIEQFF. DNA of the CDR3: TGTGCCAGCAGCCCGGGACTTATTGAGCAGTTCTTC.

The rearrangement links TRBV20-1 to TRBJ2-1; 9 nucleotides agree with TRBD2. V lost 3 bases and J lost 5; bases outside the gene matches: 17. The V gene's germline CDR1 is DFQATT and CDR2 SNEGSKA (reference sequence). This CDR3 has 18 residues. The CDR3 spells CSASGGVRGLAGNNEQFF. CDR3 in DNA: TGCAGTGCTAGTGGGGGCGTCCGAGGGCTAGCGGGGAACAATGAGCAGTTCTTC.

CDR3 sequence: CASSPEVRNTEAFF. The CDR3 region has the DNA TGTGCCAGCAGCCCCGAGGTTAGGAACACTGAAGCTTTCTTT. The chain employs TRBV7-6 and TRBJ1-1; D gene unclear. CDR1 is SGHVS and CDR2 is FNYEAQ in the germline V gene. The CDR3 covers 14 residues. The V end lost 5 bases, the J end lost 1 base, and 11 bases lay between the germline ends. Combining the CDR3 with reference TRBV7-6 and TRBJ1-1 gives the whole variable domain GAGVSQSPRYKVTKRGQDVALRCDPISGHVSLYWYRQALGQGPEFLTYFNYEAQQDKSGLPNDRFSAERPEGSISTLTIQRTEQRDSAMYRCASSPEVRNTEAFFGQGTRLTVV.

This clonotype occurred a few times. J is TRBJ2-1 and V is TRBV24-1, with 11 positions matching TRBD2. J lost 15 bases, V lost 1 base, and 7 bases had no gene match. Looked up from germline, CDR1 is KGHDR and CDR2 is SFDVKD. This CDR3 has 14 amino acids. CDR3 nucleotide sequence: TGTGCCACCAGTGATTTCCGGCTAGCGGGAGGTCTGTTCTTC. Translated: CATSDFRLAGGLFF.

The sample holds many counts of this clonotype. The DNA for the CDR3 is TGTGCCAGCAGCCAGACAGGTCAGCCCCAGCATTTT. It specifies CASSQTGQPQHF. The chain links TRBV3-1 to TRBJ1-5, with D perhaps TRBD1 (6 bases). The CDR3 covers 12 residues. Trimming took off 3 bases at V and 6 bases at J, with 6 bases between the two ends. From germline, CDR1 is LGHDT and CDR2 YNNKEL (reference sequence). The whole variable domain, filled in from reference TRBV3-1 and TRBJ1-5, reads DTAVSQTPKYLVTQMGNDKSIKCEQNLGHDTMYWYKQDSKKFLKIMFSYNNKELIINETVPNRFSPKSPDKAHLNLHINSLELGDSAVYFCASSQTGQPQHFGDGTRLSIL.

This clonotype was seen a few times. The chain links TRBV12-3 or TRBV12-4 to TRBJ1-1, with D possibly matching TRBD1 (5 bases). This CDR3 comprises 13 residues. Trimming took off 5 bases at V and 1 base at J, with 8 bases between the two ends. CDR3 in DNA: TGTGCCAGCAGTGGGGGGGGGAACACTGAAGCTTTCTTT. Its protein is CASSGGGNTEAFF.

DNA of the CDR3: TGCAGTGCACCGACTAGCGGTGGGTTTGAGACCCAGTACTTC. This codes for CSAPTSGGFETQYF. The J gene is TRBJ2-5, the V gene TRBV20-1, with 9 bases lining up with TRBD2. Germline trimming cut 6 bases from V and 5 bases from J; bases unmatched to any gene: 10. Per germline, CDR1 DFQATT and CDR2 SNEGSKA (reference sequence). The CDR3 has 14 amino acids.

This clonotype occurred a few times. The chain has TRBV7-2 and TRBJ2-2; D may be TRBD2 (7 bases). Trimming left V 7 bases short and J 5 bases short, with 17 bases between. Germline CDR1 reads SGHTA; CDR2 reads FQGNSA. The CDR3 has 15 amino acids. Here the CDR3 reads CASTQRGGVTGELFF. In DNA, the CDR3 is TGTGCCAGCACCCAAAGGGGGGGAGTGACCGGGGAGCTGTTTTTT.

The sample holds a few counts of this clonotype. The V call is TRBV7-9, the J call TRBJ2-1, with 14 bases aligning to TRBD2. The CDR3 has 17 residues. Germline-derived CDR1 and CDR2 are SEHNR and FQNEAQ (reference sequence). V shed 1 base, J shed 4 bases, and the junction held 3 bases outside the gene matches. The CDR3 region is CASSLGTSGRTYNEQFF. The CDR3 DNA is TGTGCCAGCAGCTTAGGGACTAGCGGGAGGACTTACAATGAGCAGTTCTTC.

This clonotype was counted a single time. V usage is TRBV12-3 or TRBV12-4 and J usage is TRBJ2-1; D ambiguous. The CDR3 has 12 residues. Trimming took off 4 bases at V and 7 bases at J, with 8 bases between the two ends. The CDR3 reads CASSWLTNEQFF. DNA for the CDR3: TGTGCCAGCAGTTGGTTAACTAATGAGCAGTTCTTC.

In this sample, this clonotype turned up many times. CDR3 amino acids: CASSDGTSGTTDTQYF. CDR3 nucleotide sequence: TGTGCCAGCAGCGACGGGACTAGCGGAACCACAGATACGCAGTATTTT. The chain uses TRBV7-2 and TRBJ2-3; 11 bases line up with TRBD2. This CDR3 region has 16 residues. Trimming removed 5 bases from V and 2 bases from J; junction bases left unmatched: 6. Germline-derived CDR1 and CDR2 are SGHTA and FQGNSA.

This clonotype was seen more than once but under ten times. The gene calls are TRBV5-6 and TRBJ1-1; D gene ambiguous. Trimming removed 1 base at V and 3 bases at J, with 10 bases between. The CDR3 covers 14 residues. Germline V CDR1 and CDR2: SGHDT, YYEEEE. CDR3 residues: CASSLLGIDTEAFF. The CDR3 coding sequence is TGTGCCAGCAGCTTGTTGGGGATAGACACTGAAGCTTTCTTT.

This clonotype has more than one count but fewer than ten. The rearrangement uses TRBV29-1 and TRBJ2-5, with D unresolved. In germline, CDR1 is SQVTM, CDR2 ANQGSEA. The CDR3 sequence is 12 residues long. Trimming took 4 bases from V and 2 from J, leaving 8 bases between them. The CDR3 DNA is TGCAGCGTTGTAACTTTTCAAGAGACCCAGTACTTC. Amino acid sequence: CSVVTFQETQYF.

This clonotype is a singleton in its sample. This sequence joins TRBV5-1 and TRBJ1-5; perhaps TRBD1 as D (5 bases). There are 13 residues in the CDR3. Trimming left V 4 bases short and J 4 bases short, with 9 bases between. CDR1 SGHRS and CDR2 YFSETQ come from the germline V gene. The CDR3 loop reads CASSQGDNQPQHF. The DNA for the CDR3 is TGCGCCAGCAGCCAAGGGGATAATCAGCCCCAGCATTTT. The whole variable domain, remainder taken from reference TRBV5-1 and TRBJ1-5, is KAGVTQTPRYLIKTRGQQVTLSCSPISGHRSVSWYQQTPGQGLQFLFEYFSETQRNKGNFPGRFSGRQFSNSRSEMNVSTLELGDSALYLCASSQGDNQPQHFGDGTRLSIL.